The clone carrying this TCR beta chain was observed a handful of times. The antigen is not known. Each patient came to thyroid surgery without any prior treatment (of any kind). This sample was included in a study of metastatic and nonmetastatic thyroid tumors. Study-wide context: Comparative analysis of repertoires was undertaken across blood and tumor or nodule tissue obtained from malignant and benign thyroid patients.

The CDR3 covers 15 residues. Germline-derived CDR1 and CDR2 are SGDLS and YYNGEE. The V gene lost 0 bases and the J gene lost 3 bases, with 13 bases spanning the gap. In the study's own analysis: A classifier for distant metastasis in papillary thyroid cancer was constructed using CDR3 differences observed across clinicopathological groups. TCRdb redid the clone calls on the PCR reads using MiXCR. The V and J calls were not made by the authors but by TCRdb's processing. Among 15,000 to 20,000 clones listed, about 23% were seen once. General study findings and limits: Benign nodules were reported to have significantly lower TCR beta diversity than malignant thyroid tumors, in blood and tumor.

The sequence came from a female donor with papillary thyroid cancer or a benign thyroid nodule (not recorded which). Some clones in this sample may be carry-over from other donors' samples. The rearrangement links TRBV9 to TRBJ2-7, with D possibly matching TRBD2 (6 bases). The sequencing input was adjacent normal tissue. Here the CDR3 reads CASSVDGGTNYEQYF. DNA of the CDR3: TGTGCCAGCAGCGTAGATGGAGGGACGAACTACGAGCAGTACTTC.